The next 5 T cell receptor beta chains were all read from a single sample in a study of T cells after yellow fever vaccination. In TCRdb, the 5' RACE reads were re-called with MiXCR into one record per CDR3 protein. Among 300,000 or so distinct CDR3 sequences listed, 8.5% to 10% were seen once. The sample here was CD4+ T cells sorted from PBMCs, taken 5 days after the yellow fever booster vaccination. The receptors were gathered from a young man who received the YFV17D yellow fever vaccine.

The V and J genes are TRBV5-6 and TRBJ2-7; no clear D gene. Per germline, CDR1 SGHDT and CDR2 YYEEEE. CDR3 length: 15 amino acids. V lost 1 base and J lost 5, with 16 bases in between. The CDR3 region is CASSLKVGYGDEQYF. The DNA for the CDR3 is TGTGCCAGCAGCTTGAAAGTGGGATACGGCGACGAGCAGTACTTC. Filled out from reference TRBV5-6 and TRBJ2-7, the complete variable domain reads DAGVTQSPTHLIKTRGQQVTLRCSPKSGHDTVSWYQQALGQGPQFIFQYYEEEERQRGNFPDRFSGHQFPNYSSELNVNALLLGDSALYLCASSLKVGYGDEQYFGPGTRLTVT.

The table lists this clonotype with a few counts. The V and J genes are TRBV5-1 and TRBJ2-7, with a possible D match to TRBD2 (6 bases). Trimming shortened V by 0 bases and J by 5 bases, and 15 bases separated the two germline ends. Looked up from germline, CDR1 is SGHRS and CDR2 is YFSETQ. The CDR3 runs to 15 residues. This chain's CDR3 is CASSLAPGTGDEQYF. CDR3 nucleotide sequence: TGCGCCAGCAGCTTGGCCCCAGGGACTGGCGACGAGCAGTACTTC.

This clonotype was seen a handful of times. The chain's CDR3 is CASSSGRGGTDTQYF. DNA for the CDR3: TGTGCCAGCAGCTCTGGGAGGGGAGGCACAGATACGCAGTATTTT. J is TRBJ2-3 and V is TRBV7-2; 7 bases align to TRBD2. Losses at the gene ends were 4 bases for V and 1 base for J; bases not matched to a gene: 5. CDR3 length equals 15 residues. The V gene's germline CDR1 is SGHTA and CDR2 FQGNSA.

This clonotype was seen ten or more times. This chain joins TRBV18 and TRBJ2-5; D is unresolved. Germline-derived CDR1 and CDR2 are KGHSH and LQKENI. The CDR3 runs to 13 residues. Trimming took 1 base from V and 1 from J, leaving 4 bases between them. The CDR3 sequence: CASSPRSQETQYF. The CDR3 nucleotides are TGTGCCAGCTCACCACGTTCCCAAGAGACCCAGTACTTC.

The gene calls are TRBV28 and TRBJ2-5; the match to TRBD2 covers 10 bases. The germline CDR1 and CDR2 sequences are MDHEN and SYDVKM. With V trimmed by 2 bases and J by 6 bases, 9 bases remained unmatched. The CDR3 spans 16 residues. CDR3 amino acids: CASSLVASGGTKTQYF. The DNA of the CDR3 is TGTGCCAGCAGTTTAGTGGCTAGCGGGGGTACGAAGACCCAGTACTTC.